Presented here are 5 T cell receptor beta chains from one specimen sequenced in a study of OX40 agonist ivuxolimab in advanced cancers. Library creation used the immunoSEQ multiplex PCR assay. Here the immuneACCESS table is served through TCRdb, limited to in-frame sequences with V and J called. Missing clones are a known gap in these copies; in checked studies unresolved V genes cover under half, and the rest lacks a known reason. Here the sample has 45,000 to 55,000 clones; 90% to 95% occur a single time. The ten biggest clones cover approximately 12% of the sample. The sample here was CD4+ or CD8+ T cells sorted from blood, taken in a trial of the OX40 agonist ivuxolimab. The source is an adult with an advanced solid tumor such as melanoma, head and neck, liver or kidney cancer.

V and J are TRBV19 and TRBJ2-7, with D perhaps matching TRBD1 (6 bases). This CDR3 spans 14 amino acids. V was shortened by 10 bases and J by 2 bases, with 18 bases between the two germline ends. Germline V lookup: CDR1 LNHDA, CDR2 SQIVND (reference sequence). CDR3 DNA sequence: TGTGCCACCCAACAGACGGGACAAGCCTACGAGCAGTACTTC. It is translated as CATQQTGQAYEQYF.

The chain recombines TRBV30 with TRBJ2-5, with 8 bases aligning to TRBD1. This CDR3 has 14 amino acids. CDR1 GTSNPN and CDR2 SVGIG come from the germline V gene (reference sequence). After removal of 1 base from V and 2 bases from J, the junction contained 3 bases not matched to a gene. CDR3 sequence: CAWSGTGPQETQYF. CDR3 DNA: TGTGCCTGGAGTGGGACAGGGCCTCAAGAGACCCAGTACTTC.

The gene calls are TRBV5-1 and TRBJ2-7; D might be TRBD1 or TRBD2, each matching 6 bases. V lost 7 bases to trimming and J lost 1 base, with 18 bases between them. The CDR3 is made up of 15 amino acids. Germline lookup yields CDR1 SGHRS and CDR2 YFSETQ. The DNA for the CDR3 is TGCGCCAGCCGCGGCTTGGGGGGCGGATCCTACGAGCAGTACTTC. The encoded protein is CASRGLGGGSYEQYF.

This clone occurred once. The rearrangement uses TRBV11-2 and TRBJ2-1; TRBD2 is a possible D gene (6 bases). The germline gives CDR1 SGHAT, CDR2 FQNNGV. CDR3 length: 18 residues. The V end lost 4 bases, the J end lost 0 bases, and 19 bases lay between the germline ends. The CDR3 reads CASSSLLSAGGSYNEQFF. The CDR3 DNA reads TGTGCCAGCAGCTCCCTCTTATCAGCGGGTGGCTCCTACAATGAGCAGTTCTTC.

The chain links TRBV9 to TRBJ1-4; D is undetermined. Trimming took 4 bases from V and 1 from J, leaving 5 bases between them. CDR1 SGDLS and CDR2 YYNGEE come from the germline V gene. The CDR3 spans 13 residues. Here the CDR3 DNA reads TGTGCCAGCAGCCGAGGAACTAATGAAAAACTGTTTTTT. It codes for CASSRGTNEKLFF.